This is a list of T cell receptor beta chains from one sample in a study of blood T cell repertoires in COVID-19. Sequencing was performed with immunoSEQ multiplex PCR; in TCRdb, only in-frame clones are kept and a portion is missing. The repertoire consists of 310,000 or so clones, with around nine tenths occurring once and the leading ten covering roughly 6.2%. The sample comprised PBMCs or T cells enriched from blood (not recorded which). The receptors come from a woman aged 40 to 50 who had recovered from COVID-19. Both conserved end residues are part of each CDR3.

len	v_gene	j_gene	CDR3aa
16	TRBV24-1	TRBJ2-7	CATTGFKAGALGEQYF
15	TRBV5-1	TRBJ2-1	CASSLASGTYNEQFF
13	TRBV29-1	TRBJ1-2	CSVERGKGDGYTF
14	TRBV7-2	TRBJ2-3	CASSLVRESDTQYF
13	TRBV5-1	TRBJ2-7	CASEWAGRGEQYF
14	TRBV2	TRBJ1-1	CASSEVRQGSEAFF
11	TRBV12-3/TRBV12-4	TRBJ2-1	CASSSINEQFF
13	TRBV7-8	TRBJ2-7	CASSLGQIYEQYF
13	TRBV19	TRBJ2-7	CASSETGVGEQYF
14	TRBV6-6	TRBJ2-7	CASSTDWSSYEQYF
16	TRBV28	TRBJ1-6	CASTRGANSYNSPLHF
15	TRBV6-2/TRBV6-3	TRBJ1-2	CASSHGTGRPDGYTF
10	TRBV28	TRBJ1-2	CASSQEGYTF
14	TRBV30	TRBJ2-5	CAWRSRGRTETQYF
16	TRBV6-2/TRBV6-3	TRBJ2-5	CASSTGTSTSRETQYF
14	TRBV2	TRBJ2-7	CASSERGRDYEQYF
18	TRBV19	TRBJ1-4	CATSPKDRGRTTNEKLFF
13	TRBV5-8	TRBJ2-1	CASSLYRGREQFF
12	TRBV2	TRBJ2-7	CASSERDYEQYF
16	TRBV5-1	TRBJ2-3	CASSPLGGPSTDTQYF
17	TRBV10-2	TRBJ2-7	CASSEFRGSSDSYEQYF
14	TRBV28	TRBJ2-2	CASSRTGGTGELFF
15	TRBV19	TRBJ2-7	CASTERGTSGYEQYF
17	TRBV13	TRBJ2-1	CASSLAPGTKPYNEQFF
14	TRBV7-2	TRBJ2-7	CASSLKGVRYEQYF
15	TRBV28	TRBJ2-1	CASSLISGGYNEQFF
11	TRBV27	TRBJ2-3	CGTGIRDTQYF
14	TRBV6-2/TRBV6-3	TRBJ2-1	CASSYSGVGHEQFF
12	TRBV6-1	TRBJ2-4	CASSEARRGQYF
16	TRBV18	TRBJ1-5	CASSPRPSDSNQPQHF
13	TRBV7-9	TRBJ1-2	CASSSGQFWGYTF
16	TRBV3-1/TRBV3-2	TRBJ2-3	CASSQDHTGLVNTQYF
13	TRBV7-3	TRBJ1-1	CASSITGATEAFF
16	TRBV27	TRBJ2-7	CASSSRGTSGNYEQYF